The entry below gives a single T cell receptor beta chain sequence along with its context. The CDR3 covers 14 residues. CDR1 and CDR2 (germline): MNHEY, SMNVEV (reference sequence). Trimming shortened V by 4 bases and J by 2 bases, and 11 bases separated the two germline ends. These data originate in a study of cytomegalovirus exposure and HLA in healthy donors. Study at large: The platform used for the 100 to 150 validation repertoires matched that of the roughly 700 first-cohort repertoires, a later analysis reported.

Sequenced by immunoSEQ multiplex PCR; TCRdb stores in-frame clones only, minus some. The sample holds 200,000 to 300,000 clones, more than 85% seen once. The rearrangement links TRBV27 to TRBJ1-2; TRBD1 might be the D (5 bases). This TCR derives from a young man in good health and CMV-seropositive. Material: PBMCs. This CDR3 is CASSYLGPNYGYTF. The CDR3 nucleotides read TGTGCCAGCAGTTATCTGGGGCCCAACTATGGCTACACCTTC.